A selection of T cell receptor beta chains follows, all from one sample in a study of molecular identifiers for immune sequencing clone quantification. TCRdb reprocessed the PCR reads with MiXCR, giving one entry per CDR3 protein. The sample has about 65,000 distinct CDR3 sequences, about 17% seen once. The sample consisted of naive CD8+ T cells from blood, with Jurkat cell RNA spiked in. Source of these receptors: a human donor in good health. Some libraries in this study had Jurkat cell RNA spiked in. Both conserved end residues are part of each CDR3. A D gene is named only where the DNA matches it firmly. The listing skips clone size in some rows; elsewhere it reads once, few, many or a size class.

-	TRBV12-3/TRBV12-4	14	-	TRBJ2-1	TGTGCCAGCAGCCCTAGAAGCTCCTACAATGAGCAGTTCTTC	CASSPRSSYNEQFF
TRBD1	TRBV7-6	15	many	TRBJ1-2	TGTGCCAGCAGCTTAGGACAGGGTGGCCTATATGGCTACACCTTC	CASSLGQGGLYGYTF
-	TRBV3-1	14	-	TRBJ2-7	TGTGCCAGCAGCCAAGATAGGGAGATCCACGAGCAGTACTTC	CASSQDREIHEQYF
-	TRBV4-3	13	many	TRBJ2-7	TGCGCCAGCAGCCAAGACTTAAGGGCCGAGCAGTACTTC	CASSQDLRAEQYF
-	TRBV12-3/TRBV12-4	13	many	TRBJ2-4	TGTGCCGCCAGTAGGACTAACAAAAACATTCAGTACTTC	CAASRTNKNIQYF
-	TRBV11-3	17	many	TRBJ1-1	TGTGCCAGCAGCTTAGGTTCGGGGGTTGCCCTGAACACTGAAGCTTTCTTT	CASSLGSGVALNTEAFF
-	TRBV20-1	16	few	TRBJ2-1	TGCAGTCGTCGGGAGCTTGAGGGGGGCACCTACAATGAGCAGTTCTTC	CSRRELEGGTYNEQFF
-	TRBV9	15	many	TRBJ2-1	TGTGCCAGCAGCCCGCGGGATAGCTCCTACAATGAGCAGTTCTTC	CASSPRDSSYNEQFF
TRBD1	TRBV11-2	15	many	TRBJ1-4	TGTGCCAGCAGCTTTCCGCTAGGGGGCCAGGAAAAACTGTTTTTT	CASSFPLGGQEKLFF
-	TRBV27	14	few	TRBJ1-6	TGTGCCAGCAGTTACGCCAATAATAATTCACCCCTCCACTTT	CASSYANNNSPLHF
-	TRBV19	13	many	TRBJ1-1	TGTGCCAGTAGTATACTCGGGGGCACTGAAGCTTTCTTT	CASSILGGTEAFF
-	TRBV20-1	15	many	TRBJ1-3	TGCAGTGCTAGAGATCTGGGGGGCTCTGGAAACACCATATATTTT	CSARDLGGSGNTIYF
TRBD1	TRBV14	17	many	TRBJ1-4	TGTGCCAGCAGCCAAGATCGAGGACAGGGGGCGAGTGAAAAACTGTTTTTT	CASSQDRGQGASEKLFF
TRBD2	TRBV20-1	13	many	TRBJ2-7	TGCAGTGCTTTGAGCGGGACCGGCTACGAGCAGTACTTC	CSALSGTGYEQYF
TRBD1	TRBV12-3/TRBV12-4	14	many	TRBJ2-7	TGTGCCAGCAGTTTTGGCAGGGGGTCCTACGAGCAGTACTTC	CASSFGRGSYEQYF